Below, one T cell receptor (beta chain) is given with its context. Its antigen is unknown. No base qualities exist here, and no much larger clone lies one base off it. The immunoSEQ Assay, a bias-controlled multiplex PCR, was used to amplify TCRbeta CDR3 regions from genomic DNA. The authors' analysis ran thus. Within the assay, amplification of reference gene primers was used to estimate how many nucleated cells each sample contained. To quantify the absolute abundance of each unique TCRbeta CDR3 rearrangement, sequence reads were collapsed and filtered. For each sample, productive Simpson clonality was calculated by taking the square root of Simpson's diversity index across productive rearrangements. TCRdb carries this immuneACCESS record with in-frame sequences only. Its versions omit some clonotypes, under half of them owing to an unresolved V gene in the studies checked, with the rest unexplained. The V and J calls and clone size are taken from that table; D and trimming were inferred from the DNA. The sample table contains under 80,000 clones; only one count was recorded for approximately 80% of them. Together, the top ten hold 5.3% of the sample.

The data are from a study of blood T cell repertoires in COVID-19 (dated by TCRdb to the early 2020s). In terms of the full investigation: Collaborator samples came from the United States, Italy and Spain and covered acute and convalescent phases of COVID-19. The material from the prospective study consisted of cDNA or gDNA derived from T cells, B-cell-depleted T cells, or PBMCs. The dataset comprised deeply sampled blood TCRbeta repertoires from subjects exposed to, actively infected with, or recovered from COVID-19. The repertoires were released in a freely available public database meant as a resource for research on the immune response to SARS-CoV-2. The samples were drawn from two sources: the first 160 participants of the ongoing ImmuneRACE study, and fewer than 1,500 subjects contributed by 6 global collaborators. Nearly every sample came with metadata listing a de-identified subject ID, COVID-19 status, age in years and sex. Where available, HLA class I and class II types were obtained from metadata supplied by the sample provider rather than from assay-based typing.

Overall study results and their limits: The quantity of clinical and demographic metadata differed by source and by participant and was supplied without curation.

Collaborating institutions collected whole blood in K2EDTA tubes following their own protocols. Collaborator samples were shipped for TCRbeta analysis as frozen whole blood, isolated PBMCs, or DNA extracted from either sample type. The TCR originated in a man in his 70s with acute or convalescent COVID-19. Sequenced: peripheral blood.

The encoded CDR3 is CASSESGEGLTDTQYF. The DNA sequence follows: TGCGCCAGCAGTGAGTCAGGGGAGGGGCTCACAGATACGCAGTATTTT. The chain employs TRBV10-1 and TRBJ2-3; TRBD2 agrees with 7 junctional bases. The cysteine opens and the phenylalanine closes a CDR3 of 16 amino acids. CDR3 DNA only is kept here, 48 bases in frame from base 1. V ends up 0 bases short and J 2 bases short, with an unmatched junction base count of 5. Reading the germline V gene (reference sequence) gives CDR1 WNHNN and CDR2 SYGVQD.